The following is a TCR beta chain sequence with its context. Libraries were prepared by immunoSEQ multiplex PCR; TCRdb keeps only in-frame clonotypes and omits some of them. The sample includes some 10,000 clones, roughly nine tenths of them seen just once. This sample is drawn from a study of graft-versus-host responses after intestinal transplantation. Across the study: The transplants performed in recipients were multivisceral, liver-intestinal, or isolated intestinal.

Germline values: CDR1 SQVTM, CDR2 ANQGSEA. Trimming took 4 bases from V and 7 from J, leaving 11 bases between them. CDR3 length equals 12 residues. Specified time point: postoperative day 105 after intestinal transplantation (dayNNNN = postoperative day). The chain has TRBV29-1 and TRBJ2-1; possibly TRBD1 for D (6 bases). The sequence derives from a human patient who received an intestinal transplant, so some T cells may come from the graft donor. The sample here was PBMCs, taken 105 days after intestinal transplantation. CDR3 nucleotides: TGCAGCGTTGCTGTCCAGGGGAATGAGCAGTTCTTC. Translated, it gives CSVAVQGNEQFF.